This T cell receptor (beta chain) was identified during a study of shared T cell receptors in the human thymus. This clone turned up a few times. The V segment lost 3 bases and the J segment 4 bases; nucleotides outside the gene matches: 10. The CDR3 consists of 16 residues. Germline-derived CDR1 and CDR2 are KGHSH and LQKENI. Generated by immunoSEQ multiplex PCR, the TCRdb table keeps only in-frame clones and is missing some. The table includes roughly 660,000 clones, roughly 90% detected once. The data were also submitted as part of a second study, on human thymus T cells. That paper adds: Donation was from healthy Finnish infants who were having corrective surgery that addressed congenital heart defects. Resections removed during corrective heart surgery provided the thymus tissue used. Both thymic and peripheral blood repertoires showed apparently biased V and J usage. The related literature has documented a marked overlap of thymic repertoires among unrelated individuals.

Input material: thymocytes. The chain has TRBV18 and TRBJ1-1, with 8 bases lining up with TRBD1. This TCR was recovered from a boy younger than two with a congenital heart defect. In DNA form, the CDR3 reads TGTGCCAGCTCACCCACGACAGGGGACAGTGCCACTGAAGCTTTCTTT. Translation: CASSPTTGDSATEAFF.